The source of this TCR beta chain is a study of T cells in Graves' hyperthyroidism and ophthalmopathy. Across the whole study: The authors collected peripheral blood at initial diagnosis, before any treatment. Points from the study as a whole: Most thyroid clonotypes with frequency above 0.001 were detected in blood.

Patients aged 18 to 65 had newly diagnosed hyperthyroidism of under 2 months' duration. Diagnosing involved the use of clinical symptoms, serum thyroxine and TRAb, thyroid ultrasound and orbital computed tomography. Ten or more counts support this clonotype. Its antigen is unidentified. Amplification of TCR beta CDR3 regions was performed using RNA transcripts as template. The HTBI primer set was used in a first-round RT-PCR of the TCR CDR3. MiXCR was run by TCRdb on the multiplex PCR reads, yielding one entry per CDR3 protein. The data hold about 400,000 distinct CDR3 sequences, with about 15% observed a single time. Trimming shortened V by 2 bases and J by 7 bases, and 16 bases separated the two germline ends. The CDR3 extends over 14 amino acids. CDR1 is GTSNPN and CDR2 is SVGIG in the germline V gene (reference sequence).

Source material: blood. The chain has TRBV30 and TRBJ2-3; D uncertain. This sequence was found in a woman aged 25-40 years with Graves' hyperthyroidism. CDR3 sequence (DNA): TGTGCCTGGAGTCGAAATGACCCTTCGAATACGCAGTATTTT. This codes for CAWSRNDPSNTQYF.